One T cell receptor beta chain is described in this entry. Its antigen is still unknown. The data were obtained in a study of cytomegalovirus exposure and HLA in healthy donors. Background on the study: T cells numbering around 190 million yielded some 100 million unique TCR beta sequences in an earlier analysis.

Researchers ran the PCR with 60 Vbeta and 13 Jbeta primers. Clones were read by immunoSEQ multiplex PCR, and TCRdb kept only the in-frame ones, dropping some. The table has some 150,000 clones, almost 85% seen once; the top ten hold more than 1.5%. General study points: Later on, an analysis found that several of the most significant clusters appeared to be linked to common viral pathogens, which included parvovirus B19. The study recorded 150 to 200 TCR beta chains that were cytomegalovirus-associated.

Germline V lookup: CDR1 WNHNN, CDR2 SYGVQD (reference sequence). With 9 bases clipped from V and 4 bases from J, the junction kept 4 bases outside the gene matches. This CDR3 has 13 residues. The chain recombines TRBV10-1 with TRBJ1-2; 11 bases are a match to TRBD1. This clonotype was sampled from a woman aged 35 to 49 in good health and CMV-seronegative. The sample taken for sequencing was PBMCs. The CDR3 sequence is CASRTGGIYGYTF. In DNA, the CDR3 is TGCGCCAGTAGGACAGGGGGCATCTATGGCTACACCTTC.